The clone carrying this TCR beta chain showed up many times. The antigen is undetermined. The data were obtained in a study of response to subunit inactivated influenza vaccine. MiXCR, applied by TCRdb to the RT-PCR reads, yields one record per CDR3 protein. The table lists about 650,000 distinct CDR3 sequences, around 15% of them singletons. Study-wide results and caveats: That few new T cells are recruited by each seasonal influenza vaccination was the authors' suggestion.

Trimming took 0 bases from V and 4 from J; bases not matched to a gene: 2. The CDR3 length is 15 residues. From germline, CDR1 is SGHRS and CDR2 YFSETQ. This sequence joins TRBV5-1 and TRBJ2-1, with 9 bases identical to TRBD1. The source was PBMCs from blood, collected around 15 days before vaccination. The TCR comes from a man in his fifties or sixties who received an inactivated influenza vaccine. The CDR3 here is CASSLVGQGYNEQFF. CDR3 nucleotide sequence: TGCGCCAGCAGCTTGGTGGGACAGGGATACAATGAGCAGTTCTTC.